The entry that follows covers one TCR beta chain sequence. Ten or more counts support this clonotype. Its antigen remains undetermined. Within one base of it there is no much larger clone, and no base qualities were kept. Libraries were made using PCR. The instrument was an Illumina HiSeq 2500. To reduce PCR and sequencing biases, unique molecular identifiers were incorporated into the TCR beta cDNA libraries. Every 1 to 10 million input T cells yielded roughly 500,000 cDNA molecules, meaning each molecule approximated one T cell. The patient libraries were prepared and sequenced with the same protocol used for the earlier healthy control dataset. Within a given batch, samples were prepared together, multiplexed and sequenced on the same HiSeq lane. As for the authors' bioinformatics: MIGEC was used to process the raw barcoded reads, and molecular identifier groups with only a single read were discarded before consensus assembly and CDR3 extraction. VDJtools was used for post-analysis of the clonotype tables, and diversity was normalized by down-sampling every dataset to the size of the smallest sample. In repertoire overlap clustering, CDR3 amino acid sequences, but not nucleotide sequences, were matched to correct batch-related cross-sample contamination. TCRdb passed the public sequencing reads through fastp at Q25 and MiXCR, retaining productive beta sequences. Rows are combined by CDR3 protein, so each entry shows the most common genes and DNA. The authors' filters were not applied to this entry. The sample table records about 540,000 distinct CDR3 sequences; around 36% of these occur just once. The ten top clones hold approximately 5.4% of the sample.

This entry comes from a study of post-analysis software for immune sequencing data (dated by TCRdb to 2013 to 2016). Regarding the research as a whole: Relapsing-remitting, secondary progressive and progressive-relapsing multiple sclerosis were recorded as disease courses, and subtype annotation was lacking for some patients. The patient repertoires were set against about 12 previously published healthy control repertoires from donors whose ages ranged from 6 to 25 years. A subset of samples was prepared in parallel using single-end sample barcoding, then pooled and co-amplified after Illumina adapter ligation. The paper as a whole reports these results and caveats: Roughly 5 TRBV segments, including TRBV5-6, TRBV5-1 and TRBV20-1, were significantly more frequent in patients than controls. When samples were clustered directly using the F measure, samples prepared in the same batch co-clustered strongly, which prompted a batch-effect correction. Normalized Chao1 diversity was significantly lower in multiple sclerosis patients than controls, suggesting substantial peripheral T-cell clonal expansion. The control group was slightly older than the multiple sclerosis patient group.

TCR beta repertoires were profiled from peripheral blood of under 15 young patients with multiple sclerosis to demonstrate the VDJtools post-analysis software. The multiple sclerosis patients were children and adolescents ranging in age from about 6 to 17 years. Between the V and J ends, shortened by 4 bases and 6 bases respectively, the junction contains 14 bases. In the germline V gene, CDR1 corresponds to SGHRS and CDR2 to YFSETQ. The CDR3, cysteine through phenylalanine, is 14 amino acids long. The DNA shown is the 42-base CDR3, in frame from base 1. The receptor chain draws on TRBV5-1 and TRBJ2-1; tentative D gene TRBD2, with 6 bases matching. The source of this sequence is a girl aged 2-17 years with multiple sclerosis. Sequencing was performed on blood. The base sequence is TGCGCCAGCAGCGAAGGAGGGGATGTCAATGAGCAGTTCTTC. Its product reads: CASSEGGDVNEQFF.